This passage covers 10 T cell receptor beta chains from one sample sequenced in a study of OX40 agonist ivuxolimab in advanced cancers. The data were produced by immunoSEQ multiplex PCR, yet TCRdb's version contains in-frame clones alone and is incomplete. The sample records nearly 70,000 clones, roughly 83% being singletons. Sequencing used CD4+ or CD8+ T cells sorted from blood, obtained in a trial of the OX40 agonist ivuxolimab. The receptors stem from an adult with an advanced solid tumor such as melanoma, head and neck, liver or kidney cancer.

The chain is built from TRBV14 and TRBJ2-5; a possible D gene is TRBD1 (6 bases). Germline assignment: CDR1 SGHDN and CDR2 FVKESK. The germline V and J ends were trimmed by 4 bases and 4 bases, with 16 bases remaining between them. The CDR3 sequence is 15 residues long. CDR3 coding DNA: TGTGCCAGCAGCCCCCGGAACAGGGTTCGAGAGACCCAGTACTTC. Translated, it gives CASSPRNRVRETQYF.

The chain couples TRBV5-6 to TRBJ2-1; 7 positions agree with TRBD1. This CDR3 comprises 15 residues. In germline, CDR1 is SGHDT, CDR2 YYEEEE. With 3 bases clipped from V and 3 bases from J, the junction kept 6 bases outside the gene matches. CDR3: CASSWGQILYNEQFF. CDR3 bases: TGTGCCAGCAGCTGGGGACAGATCCTCTACAATGAGCAGTTCTTC.

This clone was seen a few times. The rearrangement uses TRBV19 and TRBJ2-5; 16 bases fit TRBD2. V gave up 6 bases and J gave up 5 bases; unmatched junction bases: 18. Germline V gives CDR1 LNHDA, CDR2 SQIVND (reference sequence). The CDR3 length is 20 residues. CDR3 residues: CASRLSPGTSGGALYETQYF. The DNA for the CDR3 is TGTGCCAGTAGACTCTCCCCCGGGACTAGCGGGGGGGCCTTATATGAGACCCAGTACTTC.

This chain uses TRBV5-1 with TRBJ2-4, with D perhaps matching TRBD1 (6 bases). The V gene's germline CDR1 is SGHRS and CDR2 YFSETQ. The CDR3 spans 14 residues. V was clipped by 4 bases and J by 0 bases, with 8 bases between them. CDR3 DNA: TGCGCCAGCAGCGGGACAAGAGCCAAAAACATTCAGTACTTC. Residues: CASSGTRAKNIQYF.

The V and J genes are TRBV7-9 and TRBJ2-3, with 9 bases that match TRBD2. The CDR3 runs to 15 residues. In germline, CDR1 is SEHNR, CDR2 FQNEAQ (reference sequence). Trimming removed 5 bases from V and 2 bases from J; junction bases left unmatched: 5. This CDR3 reads CASSPRGGSTDTQYF. The DNA of the CDR3 is TGTGCCAGCAGCCCGCGGGGGGGCTCCACAGATACGCAGTATTTT.

The J gene is TRBJ2-5, the V gene TRBV30; D could derive from TRBD1 or TRBD2 (5 bases each). CDR3 length equals 11 residues. V gave up 1 base and J gave up 9 bases, with 9 bases separating them. Germline loops: CDR1 GTSNPN, CDR2 SVGIG (reference sequence). The CDR3 region has the DNA TGTGCCTGGAGTGCCTCGGGGCCCCAGTACTTC. Translated: CAWSASGPQYF.

V usage is TRBV21-1 and J usage is TRBJ2-2; the DNA was not used to check the table's D call, TRBD2. TRBV21-1 is classified as a pseudogene. The CDR3 extends over 19 amino acids. The DNA of the CDR3 is TGTGCCAGCAGCAAAAGGAAAGCTAGGACTGTCGGGTCGTCTAGGGAGCTGTTTTTT. It translates to CASSKRKARTVGSSRELFF.

The chain carries TRBV29-1 and TRBJ1-3; D remains ambiguous. Trimming removed 3 bases from V and 4 bases from J, with 4 bases in between. Germline-derived CDR1 and CDR2 are SQVTM and ANQGSEA. The CDR3 runs to 11 residues. This chain's CDR3 is CSVDEGNTIYF. The CDR3 DNA follows: TGCAGCGTTGATGAGGGAAACACCATATATTTT.

This chain uses TRBV6-5 with TRBJ1-1, with D hard to call. The CDR3 consists of 11 residues. Germline CDR1 is MNHEY and CDR2 is SVGAGI. Between the trimmed V and J ends, which lost 1 base and 11 bases, there was a span of 8 bases. CDR3 sequence reads: CASSYWGGAFF. CDR3 bases: TGTGCCAGCAGTTACTGGGGTGGGGCTTTCTTT.

The chain joins TRBV28 to TRBJ2-7; 7 bases match TRBD1. The CDR3 runs 15 residues. Germline V gene sequence: CDR1 MDHEN, CDR2 SYDVKM. V shed 5 bases, J shed 3 bases, and the junction held 10 bases outside the gene matches. DNA of the CDR3: TGTGCCAGCAGTCCAGCCGGGACAGCTAACTACGAGCAGTACTTC. Translation: CASSPAGTANYEQYF.